This entry features one T cell receptor (beta chain) sequence. Produced via immunoSEQ multiplex PCR; TCRdb's table is partial and in-frame only. The sample shows some 380,000 clones, around 90% of them seen only once. The data derive from a study of blood T cell repertoires in COVID-19. Germline loops: CDR1 KGHSH, CDR2 LQKENI. This CDR3 region has 16 residues. J lost 1 base, V lost 4 bases, and 7 bases had no gene match. The sequence was collected from a man younger than 35 with active or convalescent COVID-19. Source material: peripheral blood. The chain combines TRBV18 with TRBJ1-5; TRBD1 matches at 7 bases. The CDR3 reads CASSLTGQASNQPQHF. CDR3 sequence (DNA): TGTGCCAGCTCACTGACCGGACAGGCAAGCAATCAGCCCCAGCATTTT.